The 18 T cell receptor beta chains presented below share a single source sample, sequenced in a study of shared clonotypes between healthy human individuals. The protocol was immunoSEQ multiplex PCR, while the TCRdb copy is restricted to in-frame clones and leaves out a portion. Seen here are 850,000 to 1,100,000 clones, approximately 80% observed once, and the top ten hold 0.85% to 1%. Source material: memory CD4+ T cells from PBMCs. Subset in this sample: CD45RA-negative fraction. These receptors all come from a man younger than 35 in good health. Some clones in this sample may be carry-over from other donors' samples.

The chain has TRBV29-1 and TRBJ2-1; D not resolved. Trimming took off 8 bases at V and 6 bases at J, with 8 bases between the two ends. This CDR3 spans 10 amino acids. Germline V lookup: CDR1 SQVTM, CDR2 ANQGSEA. CDR3 DNA sequence: TGCAGCATCCTATTCAATGAGCAGTTCTTC. This codes for CSILFNEQFF.

Regarding this clone: This sample also contains other DNA sequences that code for the same CDR3. The chain has TRBV2 and TRBJ2-5; possibly TRBD1 for D (5 bases). Germline values: CDR1 SNHLY, CDR2 FYNNEI. The CDR3 is 12 amino acids. Trimming cost V 10 bases and J 1 base, with 10 bases left between them. The CDR3 here is CANGQGQETQYF. The CDR3 nucleotides are TGTGCCAACGGACAAGGCCAAGAGACCCAGTACTTC.

Remarks on this clone: This same CDR3 is encoded by further DNA sequences in the sample. V gene TRBV5-1 combines with J gene TRBJ1-5; TRBD1 aligns across 9 bases. V was clipped by 3 bases and J by 6 bases; unmatched bases: 4. This CDR3 region has 14 residues. Germline V gene sequence: CDR1 SGHRS, CDR2 YFSETQ. CDR3 sequence: CASSSGQGGQPQHF. The DNA of the CDR3 is TGCGCCAGCAGCTCGGGACAGGGTGGTCAGCCCCAGCATTTT. Full variable domain (rest looked up from reference TRBV5-1 and TRBJ1-5): KAGVTQTPRYLIKTRGQQVTLSCSPISGHRSVSWYQQTPGQGLQFLFEYFSETQRNKGNFPGRFSGRQFSNSRSEMNVSTLELGDSALYLCASSSGQGGQPQHFGDGTRLSIL.

The chain links TRBV30 to TRBJ2-5; 7 nucleotides line up with TRBD2. The CDR3 has 15 residues. Germline CDR1 and CDR2: GTSNPN and SVGIG (reference sequence). The J segment lost 5 bases and the V segment lost 4 bases, leaving 13 bases of the junction unmatched. The CDR3 DNA reads TGTGCCTGGACCGCCATAGCGGGCCCCCGGGAGACCCAGTACTTC. Protein: CAWTAIAGPRETQYF.

The V and J genes are TRBV7-2 and TRBJ2-2; possibly TRBD2 for D (5 bases). This CDR3 has 16 amino acids. Germline V CDR1 and CDR2: SGHTA, FQGNSA. Trimming shortened V by 1 base and J by 1 base, and 10 bases separated the two germline ends. In nucleotides, the CDR3 is TGTGCCAGCAGCTTAGTCGGGGTAGGGAACACCGGGGAGCTGTTTTTT. This gives the protein CASSLVGVGNTGELFF. The variable domain in full, completed from reference TRBV7-2 and TRBJ2-2, reads GAGVSQSPSNKVTEKGKDVELRCDPISGHTALYWYRQSLGQGLEFLIYFQGNSAPDKSGLPSDRFSAERTGGSVSTLTIQRTQQEDSAVYLCASSLVGVGNTGELFFGEGSRLTVL.

This clone was recorded a few times. This rearrangement joins TRBV9 to TRBJ2-5; D not resolved. The ends were cut back, 1 base at V and 6 bases at J, with 10 bases in the middle. This CDR3 region has 13 residues. Germline V gene lookup returns CDR1 SGDLS and CDR2 YYNGEE. The CDR3 DNA reads TGTGCCAGCAGCGTAATGCCGGGCCAGACCCAGTACTTC. It codes for CASSVMPGQTQYF.

V is TRBV28 and J is TRBJ2-3; D not certain. V lost 3 bases and J 4 bases, leaving 14 bases between the germline ends. CDR3 length equals 15 residues. Germline CDR1 and CDR2: MDHEN and SYDVKM. The CDR3 loop reads CASSFRSPSADTQYF. Here the CDR3 DNA reads TGTGCCAGCAGTTTTCGTAGCCCCTCGGCAGATACGCAGTATTTT.

The chain combines TRBV29-1 with TRBJ2-5; D remains ambiguous. Germline V gives CDR1 SQVTM, CDR2 ANQGSEA. V dropped 7 bases and J dropped 3 bases, with 12 bases sitting between them. The length of the CDR3 is 12 residues. The CDR3 bases are TGCAGCGCCATAGGGATAGAAGAGACCCAGTACTTC. This gives the protein CSAIGIEETQYF.

This chain joins TRBV7-2 and TRBJ2-7, with D unresolved. The germline V gene encodes CDR1 SGHTA and CDR2 FQGNSA. Trimming left V 5 bases short and J 1 base short, with 6 bases between. The CDR3 is 12 residues long. The CDR3 coding sequence is TGTGCCAGCAGCCTATCATCCTACGAGCAGTACTTC. Translation: CASSLSSYEQYF.

The chain combines TRBV7-2 with TRBJ2-6; the D gene is possibly TRBD1 (6 bases). The germline V gene encodes CDR1 SGHTA and CDR2 FQGNSA. CDR3 length equals 19 residues. V lost 2 bases and J 0 bases, leaving 17 bases between the germline ends. The CDR3 spells CASSLSRDITNSGANVLTF. The CDR3 nucleotides are TGTGCCAGCAGCTTATCTAGGGACATAACGAACTCTGGGGCCAACGTCCTGACTTTC.

This chain connects TRBV29-1 to TRBJ2-7, with D tentatively TRBD1 or TRBD2 (5 bases each). The CDR3 sequence is 14 residues long. Germline assignment: CDR1 SQVTM and CDR2 ANQGSEA. Deletions cut 7 bases from V and 0 bases from J, with 16 bases between. As DNA, the CDR3 is TGCAGCGCCGCCTCCCAGGGAGACTCCTACGAGCAGTACTTC. Its translation: CSAASQGDSYEQYF.

The V and J genes are TRBV18 and TRBJ2-5, with TRBD1 matching 9 bases. The trim removed 4 bases at V and 4 bases at J, leaving 4 bases unmatched. Germline V gene lookup returns CDR1 KGHSH and CDR2 LQKENI. The CDR3 length is 14 residues. The DNA of the CDR3 is TGTGCCAGCTCACGCGGGACAGGGCGAGAGACCCAGTACTTC. Its translation is CASSRGTGRETQYF.

Comment on this clone: Other nucleotide sequences in the sample specify the same CDR3. The rearrangement joins TRBV7-2 to TRBJ2-5, with no clear D. V was shortened by 5 bases and J by 4 bases, with 8 bases between the two germline ends. Germline assignment: CDR1 SGHTA and CDR2 FQGNSA. The CDR3 consists of 12 residues. CDR3 bases: TGTGCCAGCAGCCTGGCGAGAGAGACCCAGTACTTC. It yields the protein CASSLARETQYF.

This sequence joins TRBV19 and TRBJ2-1; TRBD1 agrees at 11 bases. Germline V lookup: CDR1 LNHDA, CDR2 SQIVND (reference sequence). This CDR3 is 16 amino acids long. V lost 4 bases, J lost 7 bases, and 9 bases stayed unmatched. The CDR3 sequence: CASSTGRTGGANEQFF. The DNA for the CDR3 is TGTGCCAGTAGTACAGGACGGACAGGGGGCGCGAATGAGCAGTTCTTC.

Ten or more counts support this clone. The V and J genes are TRBV29-1 and TRBJ2-7; 14 nucleotides match TRBD2. CDR3 size: 15 residues. The V segment lost 4 bases and the J segment 2 bases; nucleotides outside the gene matches: 4. The germline CDR1 and CDR2 sequences are SQVTM and ANQGSEA. CDR3 coding DNA: TGCAGCGTTGTCCCGGGACTAGCGGGAGCCTACGAGCAGTACTTC. Translated, it gives CSVVPGLAGAYEQYF.

In this sample, this clone turned up once. The chain recombines TRBV6-5 with TRBJ2-5, with D possibly TRBD1 on 7 matching bases. The V and J ends lost 7 bases and 5 bases respectively, with 14 bases between them. The CDR3 sequence is 13 residues long. Germline CDR1 MNHEY, CDR2 SVGAGI. DNA for the CDR3: TGTGCCAGCACCTCCCCAGGGGGGGAGACCCAGTACTTC. Protein: CASTSPGGETQYF.

This chain joins TRBV2 and TRBJ2-3; no definite D call. Germline V lookup: CDR1 SNHLY, CDR2 FYNNEI. Between the trimmed V and J ends, which lost 6 bases and 2 bases, there was a span of 9 bases. CDR3 size: 13 residues. This chain's CDR3 is CASRGGPTDTQYF. The CDR3 bases are TGTGCCAGCAGGGGCGGCCCCACAGATACGCAGTATTTT.

This chain uses TRBV2 with TRBJ1-5, with 8 bases matching TRBD1. Trimming took 5 bases from V and 5 from J; bases not matched to a gene: 2. This CDR3 is built from 13 residues. Per the germline V gene, CDR1 is SNHLY and CDR2 is FYNNEI. CDR3 region: CASSQGADQPQHF. DNA for the CDR3: TGTGCCAGCAGTCAGGGGGCCGATCAGCCCCAGCATTTT.